This T cell receptor beta chain was identified in a study of T cells in localized non-small cell lung cancer. Repertoires were generated with immunoSEQ multiplex PCR, while TCRdb's copy carries only in-frame clones and drops some. The sample yields roughly 1,100 clones, 34% seen once. This clone occurred a few times. Germline CDR1 is KGHSH and CDR2 is LQKENI. The CDR3 has 15 residues. Trimming removed 4 bases at V and 7 bases at J, with 17 bases between. The source is a male donor older than 55 with stage I lung adenocarcinoma. The chain carries TRBV18 and TRBJ2-1, with D possibly TRBD1 on 6 matching bases. Sample: lung tumor tissue, taken before any cancer treatment. CDR3 in amino acids: CASSLRTDRRNEQFF. CDR3 nucleotides: TGTGCCAGCTCACTCCGGACAGATAGGAGGAATGAGCAGTTCTTC. Combining the CDR3 with reference TRBV18 and TRBJ2-1 gives the whole variable domain NAGVMQNPRHLVRRRGQEARLRCSPMKGHSHVYWYRQLPEEGLKFMVYLQKENIIDESGMPKERFSAEFPKEGPSILRIQQVVRGDSAAYFCASSLRTDRRNEQFFGPGTRLTVL.